These 2 T cell receptor beta chains originate from one sample sequenced in a study of blood T cell repertoires in COVID-19. Here immunoSEQ multiplex PCR was the method, and the copy in TCRdb shows in-frame clones only, minus some. The sample gives roughly 180,000 clones, approximately 85% of which show up once; approximately 6.2% is in the top ten. Specimen: PBMCs or T cells enriched from blood (not recorded which). The receptors shown here come from a man aged 35 to 55 who had recovered from COVID-19.

On this clone: This sample includes further DNA sequences coding for the same CDR3. The gene calls are TRBV11-2 and TRBJ2-7; D is unclear. CDR1 and CDR2 (germline): SGHAT, FQNNGV. Trimming removed 1 base at V and 2 bases at J, with 6 bases between. The CDR3 covers 13 residues. CDR3 sequence (DNA): TGTGCCAGCAGCTTAGGGTCAGCCTACGAGCAGTACTTC. This gives the protein CASSLGSAYEQYF.

The chain carries TRBV9 and TRBJ2-2; 9 positions match TRBD1. The junction had 5 bases not matched to a gene; V was cut back by 0 bases and J by 5 bases. CDR1 and CDR2 (germline): SGDLS, YYNGEE. The CDR3 is 16 amino acids. CDR3 DNA sequence: TGTGCCAGCAGCGTAGAAGGACAGGGGATTACCGGGGAGCTGTTTTTT. Protein: CASSVEGQGITGELFF.